These 11 T cell receptor beta chains were all obtained from the same sample, sequenced in a study of shared clonotypes between healthy human individuals. Sequencing used immunoSEQ multiplex PCR; TCRdb keeps in-frame clones, though not all of them. The table lists 180,000 or so clones, over 85% of them singletons. The specimen sequenced was naive CD4+ T cells sorted from blood. Subset reported: CD45RA+ positively selected. These receptors all come from a woman under 40 in good health.

V is TRBV2 and J is TRBJ1-3, with D uncertain. Trimming took 5 bases from V and 0 from J, leaving 11 bases between them. CDR1 is SNHLY and CDR2 is FYNNEI in the germline V gene. The CDR3 is 15 residues long. CDR3 protein: CASSTMKSSGNTIYF. The CDR3, as DNA: TGTGCCAGCAGTACCATGAAATCCTCTGGAAACACCATATATTTT. The full variable domain, its missing parts supplied by reference TRBV2 and TRBJ1-3, is EPEVTQTPSHQVTQMGQEVILRCVPISNHLYFYWYRQILGQKVEFLVSFYNNEISEKSEIFDDQFSVERPDGSNFTLKIRSTKLEDSAMYFCASSTMKSSGNTIYFGEGSWLTVV.

Points on this clone: Relative to the germline gene, one junction end is altered; a read error may explain this. This chain uses TRBV28 with TRBJ2-5, with 15 positions matching TRBD2. This CDR3 spans 13 amino acids. Looked up from germline, CDR1 is MDHEN and CDR2 is SYDVKM. CDR3 region: CASSTGLAGGPNF. CDR3 bases: TGTGCCAGCAGCACGGGACTAGCGGGAGGTCCAAACTTC.

This clone was observed a single time. The chain uses TRBV7-3 and TRBJ2-2, with 11 bases aligning to TRBD2. CDR3 length: 19 residues. Trimming at V came to 7 bases and at J to 5 bases, leaving 18 bases not matched to a gene. Germline V gene sequence: CDR1 SGHTA, CDR2 FQGTGA. The CDR3 DNA reads as TGTGCCAGCACCACGGGGACACATGGGACTAGCGGAGGTACCGGGGAGCTGTTTTTT. It yields the protein CASTTGTHGTSGGTGELFF.

The J gene is TRBJ2-7, the V gene TRBV10-1; perhaps TRBD1 as D (6 bases). CDR1 is WNHNN, CDR2 SYGVQD, per germline (reference sequence). V shed 7 bases and J shed 4 bases, with 14 bases lying between them. This CDR3 has 13 amino acids. CDR3: CASNGTPLYEQYF. CDR3 in DNA: TGCGCCAGCAATGGGACACCGCTGTACGAGCAGTACTTC.

The sample holds a few counts of this clone. The V gene is TRBV6-1, the J gene TRBJ1-2, with a weak D call TRBD1 (6 bases). The germline CDR1 and CDR2 sequences are MNHNS and SASEGT. The length of the CDR3 is 12 residues. V shed 5 bases and J shed 7 bases, with 11 bases lying between them. The DNA of the CDR3 is TGTGCCAGCAGTCCACAGGGTGCTGGCTACACCTTC. Translation gives CASSPQGAGYTF.

This sequence joins TRBV21-1 and TRBJ1-2; TRBD1 reflects the table's D call only, with no check against the DNA. TRBV21-1 represents a pseudogene. The CDR3 is made up of 18 amino acids. This CDR3 is CASSPSISCRDRVHGYTF. The CDR3 DNA sequence: TGTGCCAGCAGCCCCTCAATCTCGTGCCGGGACAGGGTGCATGGCTACACCTTC.

This chain connects TRBV29-1 to TRBJ1-4, with TRBD1 identical over 10 bases. Germline-derived CDR1 and CDR2 are SQVTM and ANQGSEA. This CDR3 has 12 residues. V was clipped by 1 base and J by 15 bases; unmatched bases: 5. CDR3 sequence: CSVEVPGQGLFF. CDR3 bases: TGCAGCGTTGAAGTTCCGGGACAGGGGTTGTTTTTT.

The V and J genes are TRBV13 and TRBJ2-7, with 8 bases matching TRBD2. This CDR3 comprises 14 residues. Germline-derived CDR1 and CDR2 are PRHDT and FYEKMQ (reference sequence). Trimming removed 6 bases from V and 4 bases from J; junction bases left unmatched: 8. The CDR3 loop is CASRVREGLYEQYF. The CDR3 DNA reads TGTGCCAGCAGAGTCCGGGAGGGCCTTTACGAGCAGTACTTC.

The gene calls are TRBV18 and TRBJ1-1; TRBD1 might be the D (6 bases). V was clipped by 10 bases and J by 0 bases, with 21 bases between them. The CDR3 contains 16 residues. CDR1 is KGHSH and CDR2 is LQKENI in the germline V gene. The CDR3 is CATKSDRNLLNTEAFF. For the CDR3, the DNA is TGTGCCACCAAAAGCGACAGGAATCTTTTGAACACTGAAGCTTTCTTT.

The rearrangement joins TRBV27 to TRBJ2-5; 7 bases are shared with TRBD2. The V segment lost 6 bases and the J segment 6 bases; nucleotides outside the gene matches: 13. The V gene's germline CDR1 is MNHEY and CDR2 SMNVEV (reference sequence). The CDR3 extends over 15 amino acids. The CDR3 sequence: CASSPSGTNSQTQYF. CDR3 sequence (DNA): TGTGCCAGCAGCCCTTCCGGGACTAACAGCCAGACCCAGTACTTC.

The CDR3 spells CASSGQRSLAEAFF. The CDR3 bases are TGCGCCAGCAGTGGACAGAGGTCGCTGGCTGAAGCTTTCTTT. This chain connects TRBV10-2 to TRBJ1-1; TRBD1 is a possible D gene (5 bases). From germline, CDR1 is WSHSY and CDR2 SAAADI. The CDR3 totals 14 residues. Trimming stripped 4 bases from V and 6 bases from J, with 15 bases between.